Detailed here is one TCR beta chain. The antigen is undetermined. The repertoire was sequenced with immunoSEQ multiplex PCR; TCRdb's copy has only in-frame clones and lacks some. The sample includes under 150,000 clones, roughly 90% of them seen just once. Second-dose groups at about 4 or about 12 weeks were pooled. The sample originates from a study of T cell responses to AZD1222 COVID-19 vaccine. Study-wide results and limits: The study identified only a handful of AZD1222 recipients as seropositive at baseline. Vaccine-associated CD4 TCRs spanned spike, dominant at 160-218 and 743-854. Females made up more of the donors, who were largely white British, and clonal diversity may have come out too low.

Germline assignment: CDR1 MNHEY and CDR2 SVGAGI. This CDR3 has 14 residues. Trimming removed 5 bases from V and 2 bases from J; junction bases left unmatched: 5. The sequence came from an adult who received the AZD1222 COVID-19 vaccine. Material: peripheral blood, obtained 28 days after the second AZD1222 dose. The chain uses TRBV6-5 and TRBJ1-1, with 7 positions matching TRBD1. CDR3 region: CASSPGQFNTEAFF. CDR3 nucleotides: TGTGCCAGCAGTCCGGGACAGTTTAACACTGAAGCTTTCTTT.